This T cell receptor (beta chain) was sequenced in a study of response to subunit inactivated influenza vaccine. TCRdb called the RT-PCR reads again in MiXCR, with one record for every CDR3 protein. Of around 600,000 distinct CDR3 sequences listed, around 11% are singletons. Trimming took off 8 bases at V and 0 bases at J, with 14 bases between the two ends. The CDR3 is 16 amino acids. Germline lookup yields CDR1 SEHNR and CDR2 FQNEAQ (reference sequence). These sequences were also reported in another study, on T cells expressing NK-cell markers. That study reports: It was by 5'RACE template switching with UMIs that TCR beta cDNA was made. Sorted CD3+CD56-NKG2C+, CD3+CD56+NKG2C+ and CD3+CD56+NKG2C- T cells supplied the TCR beta repertoires. In the group of eight sequenced donors, seven were HCMV-seropositive and one was seronegative. The leading position in the CD3+CD56-NKG2C+ fraction of several donors also went to these clonotypes. No clear determination of HCMV specificity was made for expanded NKG2C+ T cell clones.

This rearrangement joins TRBV7-9 to TRBJ2-6; D possibly corresponds to TRBD1 (7 bases). The sample in question was PBMCs from blood, obtained on the day of vaccination. This TCR derives from a man aged 50 to 60 who received an inactivated influenza vaccine. The CDR3 region has the DNA TGTGCCAGCTCAGGGGGGAGTAACTCTGGGGCCAACGTCCTGACTTTC. Translated, it gives CASSGGSNSGANVLTF.